This passage covers 31 T cell receptor beta chains from one sample sequenced in a study of cytomegalovirus exposure and HLA in healthy donors. The primer mix had 60 Vbeta and 13 Jbeta primers. The repertoire was sequenced with immunoSEQ multiplex PCR; TCRdb's copy has only in-frame clones and lacks some. The repertoire holds approximately 190,000 clones, with 81% as singletons. The specimen sequenced was PBMCs. The receptors derive from a man between 50 and 59 years old in good health and CMV-seronegative.

J is TRBJ2-7 and V is TRBV7-8; 7 nucleotides line up with TRBD1. V dropped 1 base and J dropped 9; count of bases not matched to a gene: 9. The germline gives CDR1 SGHVS, CDR2 FQNEAQ. This CDR3 comprises 14 residues. CDR3 protein: CASSLERGLRGQYF. The CDR3 DNA reads TGTGCCAGCAGCTTAGAAAGGGGGCTTCGGGGGCAGTACTTC.

This chain links TRBV19 with TRBJ2-7; TRBD2 is a possible D gene (6 bases). V lost 3 bases to trimming and J lost 6 bases, with 18 bases between them. The CDR3 is 15 residues long. The germline V gene has CDR1 LNHDA and CDR2 SQIVND (reference sequence). The CDR3 is CASSIQAGLAPEQYF. As DNA, the CDR3 is TGTGCCAGTAGTATTCAGGCGGGGTTAGCCCCCGAGCAGTACTTC.

In this sample, this clone turned up a few times. This sequence joins TRBV4-1 and TRBJ2-7; the match to TRBD1 covers 7 bases. This CDR3 comprises 15 residues. Germline V CDR1 and CDR2: MGHRA, YSYEKL. The V and J ends lost 1 base and 3 bases, in that order; junction bases with no gene match: 6. CDR3 DNA: TGCGCCAGCAGCCAAGGACAGGGTATCGACTACGAGCAGTACTTC. This sequence encodes CASSQGQGIDYEQYF.

This chain joins TRBV11-2 and TRBJ1-2; D is uncertain. Germline assignment: CDR1 SGHAT and CDR2 FQNNGV. Deletions cut 4 bases from V and 4 bases from J, with 19 bases between. The CDR3 contains 16 residues. CDR3 amino acids: CASSSPRGKIGYGYTF. Written as DNA, the CDR3 is TGTGCCAGCAGCTCCCCCCGCGGAAAGATCGGCTATGGCTACACCTTC.

This chain connects TRBV12-5 to TRBJ1-3; D call uncertain. Germline values: CDR1 LGHNT, CDR2 FRNRAP. The V end lost 5 bases, the J end lost 3 bases, and 14 bases lay between the germline ends. The CDR3 is 15 amino acids. The CDR3 here is CASGLDGVGGNTIYF. As DNA, the CDR3 is TGTGCTAGTGGTCTTGACGGGGTTGGTGGAAACACCATATATTTT.

The chain uses TRBV7-9 and TRBJ2-5; TRBD2 matches at 9 bases. CDR1 SEHNR and CDR2 FQNEAQ come from the germline V gene (reference sequence). The V gene end was trimmed by 1 base and the J gene end by 4 bases; junction bases not matched to a gene: 13. CDR3 length equals 18 residues. CDR3 sequence (DNA): TGTGCCAGCAGCTTAGGGGCTAGCGGGGAAGTTAGTCGAGAGACCCAGTACTTC. Amino acids: CASSLGASGEVSRETQYF.

This clone was counted a few times. The chain recombines TRBV5-6 with TRBJ1-1; 8 bases are shared with TRBD1. The CDR3 sequence is 13 residues long. Germline V CDR1 and CDR2: SGHDT, YYEEEE. With V trimmed by 3 bases and J by 5 bases, 3 bases remained unmatched. The CDR3 nucleotides are TGTGCCAGCAGCTCACAGGGGGATACTGAAGCTTTCTTT. It encodes CASSSQGDTEAFF.

J is TRBJ2-7 and V is TRBV4-1; D remains ambiguous. The CDR3 sequence is 14 residues long. With 1 base removed from V and 0 bases from J, the gap between germline ends came to 7 bases. Germline V lookup: CDR1 MGHRA, CDR2 YSYEKL. CDR3 DNA sequence: TGCGCCAGCAGCCAAGGACGAGGCTCCTACGAGCAGTACTTC. This gives the protein CASSQGRGSYEQYF.

This chain joins TRBV5-4 and TRBJ2-5; TRBD2 aligns across 16 bases. J lost 13 bases, V lost 0 bases, and 6 bases had no gene match. CDR1 is SGHNT, CDR2 YYREEE, per germline (reference sequence). CDR3 length: 15 residues. CDR3 amino acids: CASSLEGTSGGAPYF. The CDR3 bases are TGTGCCAGCAGCTTGGAAGGGACTAGCGGGGGGGCGCCGTACTTC.

This clone was seen only a few times. The chain joins TRBV2 to TRBJ1-5; D remains ambiguous. The CDR3 loop spans 12 amino acids. Looked up from germline, CDR1 is SNHLY and CDR2 is FYNNEI. Trimming stripped 7 bases from V and 3 bases from J, with 7 bases between. CDR3 sequence: CASTAHNQPQHF. CDR3 in DNA: TGTGCCAGCACCGCACACAATCAGCCCCAGCATTTT.

The gene calls are TRBV5-1 and TRBJ1-4; maybe TRBD1 (5 bases). The germline CDR1 and CDR2 sequences are SGHRS and YFSETQ. The CDR3 is 15 residues long. Trimming left V 4 bases short and J 4 bases short, with 14 bases between. CDR3 residues: CASSLGREYNEKLFF. CDR3 DNA: TGCGCCAGCAGCCTGGGCAGGGAATATAATGAAAAACTGTTTTTT.

The V gene is TRBV7-9, the J gene TRBJ1-3; D may be TRBD1 (6 bases). This CDR3 has 17 residues. Germline V CDR1 and CDR2: SEHNR, FQNEAQ (reference sequence). Trimming shortened V by 2 bases and J by 4 bases, and 18 bases separated the two germline ends. CDR3 residues: CASSLRGMGYPGNTIYF. The DNA of the CDR3 is TGTGCCAGCAGCTTAAGGGGGATGGGATATCCCGGAAACACCATATATTTT.

The chain uses TRBV27 and TRBJ2-5, with 9 bases matching TRBD1. Germline V gene lookup returns CDR1 MNHEY and CDR2 SMNVEV (reference sequence). This CDR3 contains 16 residues. V lost 6 bases to trimming and J lost 7 bases; unmatched junction nucleotides: 15. CDR3 DNA sequence: TGTGCCAGCAGCCAATCGGGACAGGGTCTTTTCACGACCCAGTACTTC. Translation: CASSQSGQGLFTTQYF.

The gene calls are TRBV6-1 and TRBJ2-6; the D is unclear. With 7 bases removed from V and 0 bases from J, the gap between germline ends came to 7 bases. The germline gives CDR1 MNHNS, CDR2 SASEGT. The CDR3 has 14 amino acids. DNA for the CDR3: TGTGCCAGCACAGCGCCCTCTGGGGCCAACGTCCTGACTTTC. It yields the protein CASTAPSGANVLTF.

The chain is built from TRBV5-3 and TRBJ1-2; the D is unclear. TRBV5-3 falls under the ORF class, with uncertain function. V dropped 4 bases and J dropped 1 base, with 11 bases sitting between them. This CDR3 region has 14 residues. CDR3 residues: CARSDKTGNYGYTF. In DNA form, the CDR3 reads TGTGCCAGAAGCGACAAAACCGGTAACTATGGCTACACCTTC.

The chain employs TRBV7-2 and TRBJ1-1, with unresolved D. Germline loops: CDR1 SGHTA, CDR2 FQGNSA. V dropped 4 bases and J dropped 4 bases, with 16 bases sitting between them. This CDR3 contains 15 residues. The CDR3 nucleotides read TGTGCCAGCAGCTCCGCGGGCAGGAGGAGCACTGAAGCTTTCTTT. It translates to CASSSAGRRSTEAFF.

The genes are TRBV5-1 and TRBJ2-5; tentative D call: TRBD2 (5 bases). Germline CDR1 reads SGHRS; CDR2 reads YFSETQ. The CDR3 extends over 14 amino acids. The V end lost 5 bases, the J end lost 2 bases, and 13 bases lay between the germline ends. For the CDR3, the DNA is TGCGCCAGCAGTTCCAGGACTTCTCAAGAGACCCAGTACTTC. It specifies CASSSRTSQETQYF.

The chain joins TRBV11-3 to TRBJ2-7, with D tentatively TRBD2 (5 bases). Germline V gene lookup returns CDR1 SGHNT and CDR2 YENEEA. The CDR3 has 16 residues. V gave up 0 bases and J gave up 3 bases, with 15 bases separating them. Here the CDR3 reads CASSLEKGGGNYEQYF. The CDR3 bases are TGTGCCAGCAGCTTAGAGAAGGGCGGAGGCAACTACGAGCAGTACTTC.

A remark on this clone: Germline and junction disagree at one end, which may indicate a read error. The chain couples TRBV11-2 to TRBJ2-1; 11 positions match TRBD2. The CDR3 is 15 amino acids. Germline lookup yields CDR1 SGHAT and CDR2 FQNNGV. In DNA form, the CDR3 reads TGTGCCAGCAGCTTCGCACTAGCGGGGGCCAATGGGCAGTTCTTC. It yields the protein CASSFALAGANGQFF.

This clone occurred once. This chain uses TRBV29-1 with TRBJ1-1; TRBD1 matches at 8 bases. Trimming took 7 bases from V and 1 from J; bases not matched to a gene: 5. From germline, CDR1 is SQVTM and CDR2 ANQGSEA. This CDR3 is 13 amino acids long. The CDR3 region is CSASGGWNTEAFF. As DNA, the CDR3 is TGCAGCGCTTCAGGGGGCTGGAACACTGAAGCTTTCTTT. The whole variable domain, filled in from reference TRBV29-1 and TRBJ1-1, reads SAVISQKPSRDICQRGTSLTIQCQVDSQVTMMFWYRQQPGQSLTLIATANQGSEATYESGFVIDKFPISRPNLTFSTLTVSNMSPEDSSIYLCSASGGWNTEAFFGQGTRLTVV.

The V gene is TRBV7-7, the J gene TRBJ2-2; D is unclear. The CDR3 runs 15 residues. Germline-derived CDR1 and CDR2 are SSHAT and FNYEAQ (reference sequence). V was cut by 5 bases and J by 5 bases, with 15 bases left in between. CDR3 residues: CASSATHVGTGELFF. In DNA form, the CDR3 reads TGTGCCAGCAGCGCGACACACGTAGGAACCGGGGAGCTGTTTTTT.

This clone appeared once. One end of the junction varies from germline; a read error may be responsible. This chain connects TRBV7-2 to TRBJ1-2; 11 nucleotides align to TRBD1. Per germline, CDR1 SGHTA and CDR2 FQGNSA. This CDR3 is 14 amino acids long. The CDR3 nucleotides read TGTGCCAGCGGGGGACAGGGGGGTAACGATGGCTACACCTTC. It translates to CASGGQGGNDGYTF.

Here the CDR3 DNA reads TGCGCCAGCAGCCAAGACAGGGGAACATCTGGGGCCAACGTCCTGACTTTC. Translation: CASSQDRGTSGANVLTF. The chain combines TRBV4-3 with TRBJ2-6; D is possibly TRBD1 (6 bases). The CDR3 is 17 residues long. Germline V gene sequence: CDR1 LGHNA, CDR2 YSLEER. V lost 0 bases to trimming and J lost 1 base, with 10 bases between them.

The chain carries TRBV5-1 and TRBJ1-6, with 7 bases aligning to TRBD1. J was trimmed by 9 bases and V by 0 bases; bases with no gene match: 9. The CDR3 has 16 residues. The germline V gene has CDR1 SGHRS and CDR2 YFSETQ. CDR3 sequence: CASSLEGGGSFSPLHF. The CDR3 nucleotides read TGCGCCAGCAGCTTGGAAGGGGGCGGAAGTTTTTCACCCCTCCACTTT.

This rearrangement joins TRBV14 to TRBJ1-6; the D gene is possibly TRBD1 (5 bases). V lost 1 base and J 5 bases, leaving 12 bases between the germline ends. Germline V CDR1 and CDR2: SGHDN, FVKESK. The CDR3 consists of 16 residues. The CDR3 DNA sequence: TGTGCCAGCAGCCAAGTGTTAGGGGCGCATAATTCACCCCTCCACTTT. It encodes CASSQVLGAHNSPLHF.

The V gene is TRBV2, the J gene TRBJ2-3; the D gene is possibly TRBD1 (6 bases). The CDR3 runs 14 residues. CDR1 and CDR2 (germline): SNHLY, FYNNEI. Deletions cut 10 bases from V and 0 bases from J, with 14 bases between. The CDR3 here is CATKKGTSTDTQYF. CDR3 DNA: TGTGCCACAAAAAAAGGGACAAGCACAGATACGCAGTATTTT.

The V and J genes are TRBV15 and TRBJ2-5; a weak D match, TRBD2 (5 bases). CDR1 and CDR2 (germline): LNHNV, YYDKDF (reference sequence). The CDR3 runs 14 residues. Trimming pared 5 bases from V and 5 bases from J, leaving 15 bases between. CDR3 sequence reads: CATSQPGPGETQYF. CDR3 nucleotide sequence: TGTGCCACCAGCCAACCCGGGCCGGGGGAGACCCAGTACTTC.

Of note for this clone: This same CDR3 is encoded by further DNA sequences in the sample. The chain combines TRBV7-9 with TRBJ1-2, with D uncertain. The V gene's germline CDR1 is SEHNR and CDR2 FQNEAQ (reference sequence). V lost 0 bases and J lost 8, with 7 bases in between. This CDR3 comprises 12 residues. DNA of the CDR3: TGTGCCAGCAGCTTAGCGGGAGGAGGCTACACCTTC. This encodes CASSLAGGGYTF.

This chain connects TRBV30 to TRBJ1-6; D not resolved. V was cut by 0 bases and J by 8 bases, with 8 bases left in between. Per the germline V gene, CDR1 is GTSNPN and CDR2 is SVGIG (reference sequence). The CDR3 totals 13 residues. In nucleotides, the CDR3 is TGTGCCTGGAGTGTACCCCCAGATTCACCCCTCCACTTT. Its protein product is CAWSVPPDSPLHF. Full variable domain (outside the CDR3, taken from reference TRBV30 and TRBJ1-6): SQTIHQWPATLVQPVGSPLSLECTVEGTSNPNLYWYRQAAGRGLQLLFYSVGIGQISSEVPQNLSASRPQDRQFILSSKKLLLSDSGFYLCAWSVPPDSPLHFGNGTRLTVT.

This clone was counted between two and nine times. In DNA form, the CDR3 reads TGTGCCAGCAGCTTGAATGCGGGAAGGGGCTACACCTTC. It yields the protein CASSLNAGRGYTF. The rearrangement joins TRBV5-8 to TRBJ1-2; no clear D gene. The CDR3 covers 13 residues. In germline, CDR1 is SGHTS, CDR2 YDEGEE. The V end was cut by 1 base, the J end by 8 bases, with 12 bases between.

DNA of the CDR3: TGTGCCAGCGGACAGTACCAAGAGACCCAGTACTTC. It encodes CASGQYQETQYF. The V and J genes are TRBV5-6 and TRBJ2-5; possibly TRBD1 for D (6 bases). The CDR3 has 12 amino acids. With 7 bases removed from V and 0 bases from J, the gap between germline ends came to 7 bases. The germline V gene encodes CDR1 SGHDT and CDR2 YYEEEE.